Presented here are 3 T cell receptor beta chains from one specimen sequenced in a study of radiotherapy plus CTLA-4 blockade in lung cancer. Produced via immunoSEQ multiplex PCR; TCRdb's table is partial and in-frame only. The table has about 120,000 clones, just under 90% seen once. Sequencing was performed on peripheral blood, taken from a patient treated with radiotherapy plus ipilimumab. Receptors were obtained from a human donor with non-small cell lung cancer that progressed on radiotherapy plus ipilimumab.

The V and J genes are TRBV7-8 and TRBJ2-7, with a weak D call TRBD2 (6 bases). V dropped 6 bases and J dropped 1 base, with 25 bases sitting between them. The V gene's germline CDR1 is SGHVS and CDR2 FQNEAQ. This CDR3 is 18 amino acids long. Here the CDR3 DNA reads TGTGCCAGCAGACCCTGGGGCGGGGCAGGGCAGTCTTCCTACGAGCAGTACTTC. Its protein product is CASRPWGGAGQSSYEQYF. The variable domain in full, with the rest retrieved from reference TRBV7-8 and TRBJ2-7, is GAGVSQSPRYKVAKRGQDVALRCDPISGHVSLFWYQQALGQGPEFLTYFQNEAQLDKSGLPSDRFFAERPEGSVSTLKIQRTQQEDSAVYLCASRPWGGAGQSSYEQYFGPGTRLTVT.

The chain employs TRBV6-1 and TRBJ1-2; D may be TRBD1 (6 bases). The CDR3 contains 14 residues. Germline V lookup: CDR1 MNHNS, CDR2 SASEGT. V was pared by 6 bases and J by 5 bases, with 16 bases between. In DNA form, the CDR3 reads TGTGCCAGCAGAACAGGGACCTCTATTTATGGCTACACCTTC. Protein sequence: CASRTGTSIYGYTF.

CDR3 loop: CASSPRLAGYNEQFF. As DNA, the CDR3 is TGTGCCAGCAGCCCAAGACTAGCGGGATACAATGAGCAGTTCTTC. The chain employs TRBV5-8 and TRBJ2-1, with TRBD2 matching over 11 bases. Per the germline V gene, CDR1 is SGHTS and CDR2 is YDEGEE. V shed 4 bases, J shed 4 bases, and the junction held 4 bases outside the gene matches. The CDR3 runs 15 residues. The whole variable domain, remainder taken from reference TRBV5-8 and TRBJ2-1, is EAGVTQSPTHLIKTRGQQATLRCSPISGHTSVYWYQQALGLGLQFLLWYDEGEERNRGNFPPRFSGRQFPNYSSELNVNALELEDSALYLCASSPRLAGYNEQFFGPGTRLTVL.